This is a list of T cell receptor beta chains from one sample in a study of T cell responses to AZD1222 COVID-19 vaccine. Clones were read by immunoSEQ multiplex PCR, and TCRdb kept only the in-frame ones, dropping some. The repertoire consists of 89,000 or so clones, with around nine tenths occurring once and the leading ten covering 9.5% to 13%. The source was peripheral blood, collected 28 days after the second AZD1222 dose. These TCRs come from an adult who received the AZD1222 COVID-19 vaccine. CDR3s include the opening cysteine and the closing phenylalanine or tryptophan. Each record gives: CDR3 protein, CDR3 DNA, J gene, V gene, D gene, clone size. D genes are given only for firm matches. Size tells how often a clone was seen (once, few, many) or the class of an expanded clone, and some rows leave it out.

cdr3_aa: CASSLIGSEEKLFF
cdr3_nt: TGTGCCAGCAGCTTGATCGGGTCGGAAGAAAAACTGTTTTTT
j_call: TRBJ1-4
v_call: TRBV5-6
d_call: .
clone_size: .

cdr3_aa: CASGLNYGYTF
cdr3_nt: TGCGCCAGCGGGCTTAACTATGGCTACACCTTC
j_call: TRBJ1-2
v_call: TRBV10-2
d_call: .
clone_size: .

cdr3_aa: CASSPPNQPQHF
cdr3_nt: TGTGCCAGCAGTCCCCCAAATCAGCCCCAGCATTTT
j_call: TRBJ1-5
v_call: TRBV27
d_call: .
clone_size: .

cdr3_aa: CAWSGSGGQETQYF
cdr3_nt: TGTGCCTGGAGTGGGTCGGGAGGCCAAGAGACCCAGTACTTC
j_call: TRBJ2-5
v_call: TRBV30
d_call: TRBD2
clone_size: .

cdr3_aa: CASRRTSGIYEQYF
cdr3_nt: TGTGCCAGCCGCCGGACTAGCGGGATTTACGAGCAGTACTTC
j_call: TRBJ2-7
v_call: TRBV28
d_call: TRBD2
clone_size: .

cdr3_aa: CASSEDGFRGGELFF
cdr3_nt: TGTGCCAGCAGTGAGGACGGGTTCAGGGGCGGGGAGCTGTTTTTT
j_call: TRBJ2-2
v_call: TRBV2
d_call: .
clone_size: .

cdr3_aa: CASSEAKRTQYF
cdr3_nt: TGTGCCAGCAGTGAAGCTAAGCGTACGCAGTATTTT
j_call: TRBJ2-3
v_call: TRBV2
d_call: .
clone_size: .

cdr3_aa: CASTPGSSGNTIYF
cdr3_nt: TGTGCCAGTACCCCAGGGAGCTCTGGAAACACCATATATTTT
j_call: TRBJ1-3
v_call: TRBV19
d_call: .
clone_size: .

cdr3_aa: CASSLWGNANTGELFF
cdr3_nt: TGTGCCAGCAGCTTATGGGGCAACGCGAACACCGGGGAGCTGTTTTTT
j_call: TRBJ2-2
v_call: TRBV13
d_call: .
clone_size: .

cdr3_aa: CASSQVENRGVNTEAFF
cdr3_nt: TGTGCCAGCAGCCAAGTGGAGAACCGAGGAGTGAACACTGAAGCTTTCTTT
j_call: TRBJ1-1
v_call: TRBV3-1/TRBV3-2
d_call: .
clone_size: .

cdr3_aa: CASSESGRETQYF
cdr3_nt: TGCGCCAGCAGTGAGTCGGGACGGGAGACCCAGTACTTC
j_call: TRBJ2-5
v_call: TRBV10-2
d_call: .
clone_size: .

cdr3_aa: CASSQGRLNRGRTGELFF
cdr3_nt: TGTGCCAGCAGCCAAGGAAGGCTTAACAGGGGACGCACCGGGGAGCTGTTTTTT
j_call: TRBJ2-2
v_call: TRBV16
d_call: TRBD1
clone_size: .

cdr3_aa: CSVVGGQEKLFF
cdr3_nt: TGCAGCGTGGTGGGGGGCCAGGAAAAACTGTTTTTT
j_call: TRBJ1-4
v_call: TRBV29-1
d_call: .
clone_size: .

cdr3_aa: CASSSDSGDTIYF
cdr3_nt: TGTGCCAGCAGCTCGGACAGTGGGGACACCATATATTTT
j_call: TRBJ1-3
v_call: TRBV9
d_call: .
clone_size: .

cdr3_aa: CASSEWASGGTDTQYF
cdr3_nt: TGCGCCAGCAGTGAGTGGGCTAGCGGGGGTACAGATACGCAGTATTTT
j_call: TRBJ2-3
v_call: TRBV10-1
d_call: TRBD2
clone_size: .

cdr3_aa: CASSLGQTLEAFF
cdr3_nt: TGTGCCAGCAGCTTAGGACAGACCCTTGAAGCTTTCTTT
j_call: TRBJ1-1
v_call: TRBV7-9
d_call: .
clone_size: .

cdr3_aa: CASSNRGQNTEAFF
cdr3_nt: TGTGCCAGCAGCAACAGGGGGCAGAACACTGAAGCTTTCTTT
j_call: TRBJ1-1
v_call: TRBV7-3
d_call: TRBD1
clone_size: .

cdr3_aa: CASSPGWTSGSDTQYF
cdr3_nt: TGTGCCAGCAGCCCGGGCTGGACTAGCGGTTCGGATACGCAGTATTTT
j_call: TRBJ2-3
v_call: TRBV4-2
d_call: TRBD2
clone_size: .

cdr3_aa: CASKNERNEQFF
cdr3_nt: TGTGCCAGCAAGAACGAAAGGAATGAGCAGTTCTTC
j_call: TRBJ2-1
v_call: TRBV9
d_call: .
clone_size: once

cdr3_aa: CASSLMTEDYGYTF
cdr3_nt: TGTGCCAGCTCACTGATGACCGAGGACTATGGCTACACCTTC
j_call: TRBJ1-2
v_call: TRBV18
d_call: .
clone_size: .

cdr3_aa: CASSLVVGRNTEAFF
cdr3_nt: TGCGCCAGCAGCTTGGTTGTAGGGCGGAACACTGAAGCTTTCTTT
j_call: TRBJ1-1
v_call: TRBV5-1
d_call: .
clone_size: .

cdr3_aa: CASSRTVGANEKLFF
cdr3_nt: TGTGCCAGCAGTAGGACCGTAGGGGCTAATGAAAAACTGTTTTTT
j_call: TRBJ1-4
v_call: TRBV5-4
d_call: .
clone_size: .

cdr3_aa: CASSQDLGRNQPQHF
cdr3_nt: TGCGCCAGCAGCCAAGATCTCGGGAGGAATCAGCCCCAGCATTTT
j_call: TRBJ1-5
v_call: TRBV4-1
d_call: .
clone_size: .

cdr3_aa: CASSFAGTYEQYF
cdr3_nt: TGTGCCAGCAGCTTTGCCGGAACCTACGAGCAGTACTTC
j_call: TRBJ2-7
v_call: TRBV5-4
d_call: .
clone_size: .

cdr3_aa: CSASRYSSPASDQPQHF
cdr3_nt: TGCAGTGCTAGTAGATACAGTTCGCCCGCTTCGGATCAGCCCCAGCATTTT
j_call: TRBJ1-5
v_call: TRBV20-1
d_call: .
clone_size: .

cdr3_aa: CASSLGLAGGQETQYF
cdr3_nt: TGTGCCAGCAGTTTAGGGCTAGCGGGAGGCCAAGAGACCCAGTACTTC
j_call: TRBJ2-5
v_call: TRBV28
d_call: TRBD2
clone_size: .

cdr3_aa: CASSTRGEENQPQHF
cdr3_nt: TGTGCCAGTAGTACCCGGGGAGAGGAAAATCAGCCCCAGCATTTT
j_call: TRBJ1-5
v_call: TRBV19
d_call: .
clone_size: .

cdr3_aa: CASSLSGDKPQHF
cdr3_nt: TGTGCCAGCAGTTTATCCGGAGACAAGCCCCAGCATTTT
j_call: TRBJ1-5
v_call: TRBV12-3/TRBV12-4
d_call: .
clone_size: .

cdr3_aa: CAIPRGARHPVEQFF
cdr3_nt: TGCGCCATTCCTCGAGGGGCCAGACACCCGGTTGAGCAGTTCTTC
j_call: TRBJ2-1
v_call: TRBV10-1
d_call: .
clone_size: .

cdr3_aa: CASSGQGANTEAFF
cdr3_nt: TGCGCCAGCAGCGGACAGGGGGCGAACACTGAAGCTTTCTTT
j_call: TRBJ1-1
v_call: TRBV5-1
d_call: TRBD1
clone_size: .

cdr3_aa: CASSQGDRVGYEQYF
cdr3_nt: TGTGCCAGCAGCCAAGGGGACAGGGTGGGCTACGAGCAGTACTTC
j_call: TRBJ2-7
v_call: TRBV4-2
d_call: TRBD1
clone_size: .

cdr3_aa: CAFKGRNYGYTF
cdr3_nt: TGTGCCTTTAAGGGACGGAACTATGGCTACACCTTC
j_call: TRBJ1-2
v_call: TRBV2
d_call: .
clone_size: .

cdr3_aa: CASSAGATYNEQFF
cdr3_nt: TGTGCCAGCAGCGCGGGAGCGACCTACAATGAGCAGTTCTTC
j_call: TRBJ2-1
v_call: TRBV13
d_call: TRBD2
clone_size: .

cdr3_aa: CASSRTVVGTDTQYF
cdr3_nt: TGCGCCAGCAGCAGGACAGTCGTAGGTACAGATACGCAGTATTTT
j_call: TRBJ2-3
v_call: TRBV5-1
d_call: .
clone_size: once

cdr3_aa: CASSLATGGYNEKLFF
cdr3_nt: TGTGCCAGCAGCTTGGCAACAGGGGGCTATAATGAAAAACTGTTTTTT
j_call: TRBJ1-4
v_call: TRBV7-8
d_call: TRBD1
clone_size: .

cdr3_aa: CASSEQGQAKNIQYF
cdr3_nt: TGTGCCAGCAGTGAACAGGGTCAGGCCAAAAACATTCAGTACTTC
j_call: TRBJ2-4
v_call: TRBV6-1
d_call: .
clone_size: .

cdr3_aa: CAWSPRILRAYEQYF
cdr3_nt: TGTGCCTGGAGTCCCCGAATACTGCGAGCCTACGAGCAGTACTTC
j_call: TRBJ2-7
v_call: TRBV30
d_call: .
clone_size: few

cdr3_aa: CASSPPGTGWRGYTF
cdr3_nt: TGTGCCAGCAGTCCCCCCGGGACAGGGTGGAGGGGCTACACCTTC
j_call: TRBJ1-2
v_call: TRBV6-5
d_call: TRBD1
clone_size: .

cdr3_aa: CASSPKYTDTGELFF
cdr3_nt: TGTGCCAGCAGCCCCAAATACACAGACACCGGGGAGCTGTTTTTT
j_call: TRBJ2-2
v_call: TRBV7-2
d_call: .
clone_size: once

cdr3_aa: CASSVSSLYGYTF
cdr3_nt: TGTGCCAGCAGCGTTAGTTCTCTCTATGGCTACACCTTC
j_call: TRBJ1-2
v_call: TRBV9
d_call: .
clone_size: .

cdr3_aa: CASSLDVWDTIYF
cdr3_nt: TGTGCCAGCAGCTTAGACGTCTGGGACACCATATATTTT
j_call: TRBJ1-3
v_call: TRBV7-9
d_call: .
clone_size: .

cdr3_aa: CASSTGGDEQYF
cdr3_nt: TGTGCCAGCAGCACGGGGGGAGACGAGCAGTACTTC
j_call: TRBJ2-7
v_call: TRBV7-3
d_call: TRBD2
clone_size: .

cdr3_aa: CASENGGVYGYTF
cdr3_nt: TGTGCCAGCGAAAATGGGGGGGTATATGGCTACACCTTC
j_call: TRBJ1-2
v_call: TRBV2
d_call: .
clone_size: .

cdr3_aa: CASSIDLLETQYF
cdr3_nt: TGTGCCAGTAGTATAGATCTTTTGGAGACCCAGTACTTC
j_call: TRBJ2-5
v_call: TRBV19
d_call: .
clone_size: .